This TCR beta chain was identified during a study of blood T cells in healthy people across ages. The study's findings and limits: Fewer expanded clones and more diversity marked long-lived versus aged donors.

In germline, CDR1 is ENHRY, CDR2 SYGVKD. CDR3 length: 14 residues. Concerning this clonotype itself: What it binds is not known. An end of the junction does not agree with germline; a read error may underlie this.

It was with a sample-barcoded 5' primer and a J-beta primer mix that a second PCR of roughly 7 to 12 cycles was run. All cDNA molecules were each tagged by a template-switch adaptor with 12 random nucleotides. TCRdb used MiXCR to reprocess the 5' RACE reads, holding one entry per CDR3 protein. The sample includes over 1,500,000 distinct CDR3 sequences, 35% to 50% seen only once; the top ten take 23%. The receptor was derived from a human donor in good health. V gene TRBV10-3 combines with J gene TRBJ2-7, with a possible D match to TRBD2 (5 bases). Sequences were obtained from blood. The CDR3 protein is CAVSVTKESYEQYF. In nucleotides, the CDR3 is TGTGCCGTCAGTGTGACTAAAGAGTCCTACGAGCAGTACTTC.